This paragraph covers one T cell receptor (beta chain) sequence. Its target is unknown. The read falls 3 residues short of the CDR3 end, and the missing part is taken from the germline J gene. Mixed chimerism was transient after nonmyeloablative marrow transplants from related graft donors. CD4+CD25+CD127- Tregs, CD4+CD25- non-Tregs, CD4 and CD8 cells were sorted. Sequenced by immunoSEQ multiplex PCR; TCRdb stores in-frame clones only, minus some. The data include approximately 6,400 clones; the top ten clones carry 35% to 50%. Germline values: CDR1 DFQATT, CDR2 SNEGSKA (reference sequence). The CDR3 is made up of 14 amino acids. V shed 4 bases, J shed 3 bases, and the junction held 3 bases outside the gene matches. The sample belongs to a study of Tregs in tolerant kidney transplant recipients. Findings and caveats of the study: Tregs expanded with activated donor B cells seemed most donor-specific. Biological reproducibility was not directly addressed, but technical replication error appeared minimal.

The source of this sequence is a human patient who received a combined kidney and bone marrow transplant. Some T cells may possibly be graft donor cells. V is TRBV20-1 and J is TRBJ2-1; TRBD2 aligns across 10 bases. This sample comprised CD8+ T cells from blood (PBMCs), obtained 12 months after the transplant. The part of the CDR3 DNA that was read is TGCAGTGCTACCGGGACTAGCGTCTACAATGAG. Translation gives CSATGTSVYNE. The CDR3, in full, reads CSATGTSVYNEQFF.